Listed below are T cell receptor beta chains from one sample, sequenced in a study of radiotherapy plus CTLA-4 blockade in lung cancer. TCRdb's copy holds only in-frame clones and misses some; the assay was immunoSEQ multiplex PCR. This sample has roughly 48,000 clones, with approximately 76% found just once. This specimen consisted of peripheral blood, obtained from a patient treated with radiotherapy plus ipilimumab. These receptors originate from a human donor with non-small cell lung cancer who had stable disease on radiotherapy plus ipilimumab. The CDR3 runs from the conserved cysteine through the conserved F or W.

j_call,v_call,cdr3_aa
TRBJ1-2,TRBV5-1,CASSLTGGVKSYGYTF
TRBJ2-5,TRBV5-8,CASSFSAPPETQYF
TRBJ1-6,TRBV7-9,CASSSQGIFYNSPLHF
TRBJ1-1,TRBV29-1,CSGWGGPGRKNTEAFF
TRBJ2-2,TRBV6-1,CASREHRDRGPTGELFF
TRBJ2-4,TRBV10-1,CASSESGLVNIQYF
TRBJ2-1,TRBV18,CASSPQGNSYNEQFF
TRBJ1-4,TRBV5-8,CASSLEVHEKLFF
TRBJ1-2,TRBV9,CASGLRGWNYGYTF
TRBJ1-4,TRBV7-9,CASSFYDEKLFF
TRBJ1-4,TRBV27,CASSLLGGRTTNEKLFF
TRBJ1-3,TRBV7-2,CASSSDRGAGNTIYF
TRBJ1-1,TRBV27,CASSTRTGPNEAFF
TRBJ2-1,TRBV6-5,CASSFRPVQGNEQFF
TRBJ2-2,TRBV18,CASSLMAGELFF
TRBJ2-2,TRBV9,CASSPQGAGELFF
TRBJ2-7,TRBV30,CAWSVFNPGQGLLEQYF
TRBJ1-2,TRBV7-2,CASSLEYTGAGYTF
TRBJ1-5,TRBV7-8,CASSLYGSNQPQHF
TRBJ2-2,TRBV11-3,CASSSRTGSTGELFF
TRBJ1-2,TRBV7-9,CASSLHRGLGDGYTF
TRBJ2-5,TRBV7-2,CASSLGISGDGETQYF
TRBJ2-3,TRBV19,CATRGRTVGTDTQYF
TRBJ2-2,TRBV5-1,CASRAGTGDTGELFF
TRBJ1-2,TRBV6-1,CASSGGNDGYTF
TRBJ1-6,TRBV5-4,CASSFSGTVLGALHF
TRBJ2-5,TRBV7-9,CASSLDSGGTVQETQYF
TRBJ2-5,TRBV5-4,CASHKQGEIETQYF
TRBJ1-1,TRBV29-1,CSVAKTGETEAFF
TRBJ1-5,TRBV6-5,CASRPAGQGNQPQHF